The sequence of this T cell receptor beta chain was determined in a study of persistence of HIV-infected CD4 T cells. The CDR3 length is 14 residues. Looked up from germline, CDR1 is LGHDT and CDR2 is YNNKEL (reference sequence). V lost 4 bases and J 8 bases, leaving 15 bases between the germline ends. Stimulation used approximately 10 ug/mL lysate from CMV-infected fibroblasts. CD40L/CD69 double-negative CD45RO-high memory CD4+ T cells were collected. CD8+ T cells were removed from PBMCs prior to stimulation. This was the immunoSEQ version 4 assay in survey mode. TCRdb's copy holds only in-frame clones and misses some; the assay was immunoSEQ multiplex PCR. The profile shows approximately 31,000 clones, 75% to 85% of them singletons. A note on this clone: Its cognate antigen is unknown.

The TCR originated in an adult man with HIV who was CMV-seropositive. The sequencing here drew on CD4+ T cells sorted from PBMCs after roughly 18-hour stimulation, taken from a patient who received antiretroviral therapy. The chain joins TRBV3-1 (or the pseudogene TRBV3-2) to TRBJ2-4, with D perhaps given as TRBD1 or TRBD2 (5 bases each). The CDR3: CASSPQGKRYIQYF. The CDR3, as DNA: TGTGCCAGCAGCCCCCAGGGAAAGCGGTACATTCAGTACTTC.